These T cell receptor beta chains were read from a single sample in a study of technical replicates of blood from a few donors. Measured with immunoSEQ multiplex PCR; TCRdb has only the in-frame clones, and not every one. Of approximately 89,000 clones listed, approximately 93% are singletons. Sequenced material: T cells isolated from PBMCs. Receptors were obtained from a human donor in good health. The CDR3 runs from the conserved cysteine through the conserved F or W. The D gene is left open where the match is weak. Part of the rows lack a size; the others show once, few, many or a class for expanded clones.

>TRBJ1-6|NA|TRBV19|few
TGTGCCAGTAGTATAGACAGAGCACCTAGTTCACCCCTCCACTTT
CASSIDRAPSSPLHF
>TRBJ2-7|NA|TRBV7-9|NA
TGTGCCAGCAGCCCTCAGGTTACCTACGAGCAGTACTTC
CASSPQVTYEQYF
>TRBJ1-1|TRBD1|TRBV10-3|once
TGTGCCATCAGTGAAAAGGGACAGGGAACAGTGAACACTGAAGCTTTCTTT
CAISEKGQGTVNTEAFF
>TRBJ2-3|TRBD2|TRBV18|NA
TGTGCCAGCTCACCACCCGGACTAGCGGGAGGCACAGATACGCAGTATTTT
CASSPPGLAGGTDTQYF
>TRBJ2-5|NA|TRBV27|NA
TGTGCCAGCAGACCCTCACGACTAGGGCAAGAGACCCAGTACTTC
CASRPSRLGQETQYF
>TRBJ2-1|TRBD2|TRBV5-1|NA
TGCGCCAGCAGCTCTTTAGCGGGAGGGTACAATGAGCAGTTCTTC
CASSSLAGGYNEQFF
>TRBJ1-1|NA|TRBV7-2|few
TGTGCCAGCAGCTTCCGGACAGCGAACACTGAAGCTTTCTTT
CASSFRTANTEAFF
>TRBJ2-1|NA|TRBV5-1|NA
TGCGCCAGCAGCGCCAGGGTTTCGGTAACCTACAATGAGCAGTTCTTC
CASSARVSVTYNEQFF
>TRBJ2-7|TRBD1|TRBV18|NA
TGTGCCAGCTCACCAATGGACAGGCCTAGCTCCTACGAGCAGTACTTC
CASSPMDRPSSYEQYF
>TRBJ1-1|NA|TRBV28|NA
TGTGCCAGCAGTTTAGTCTGGGTGGGCAGGAACACTGAAGCTTTCTTT
CASSLVWVGRNTEAFF
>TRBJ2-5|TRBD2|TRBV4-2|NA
TGTGCCAGCAGCCCTGGGGGGGGACAAGAGACCCAGTACTTC
CASSPGGGQETQYF
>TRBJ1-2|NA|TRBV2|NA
TGTGCCAGCAGTGAGATCAGAGGCCAAGGCTACACCTTC
CASSEIRGQGYTF
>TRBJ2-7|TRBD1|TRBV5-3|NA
TGTGCCAGAAGCCCCGGGACAGGGGAGAAATACGAGCAGTACTTC
CARSPGTGEKYEQYF
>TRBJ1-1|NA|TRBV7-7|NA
TGTGCTAGCAGCTTAATACAGAACACTGAAGCTTTCTTT
CASSLIQNTEAFF